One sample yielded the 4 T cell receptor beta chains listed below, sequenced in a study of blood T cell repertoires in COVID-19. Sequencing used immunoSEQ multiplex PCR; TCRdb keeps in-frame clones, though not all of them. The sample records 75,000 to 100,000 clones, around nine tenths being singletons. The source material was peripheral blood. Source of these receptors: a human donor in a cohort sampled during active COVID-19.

In DNA form, the CDR3 reads TGTGCCTGGAGGGTTCAGGGAACAGATACGCAGTATTTT. This sequence encodes CAWRVQGTDTQYF. V usage is TRBV30 and J usage is TRBJ2-3, with D perhaps TRBD1 (5 bases). Germline V gene data show CDR1 as GTSNPN and CDR2 as SVGIG (reference sequence). Trimming pared 3 bases from V and 3 bases from J, leaving 10 bases between. CDR3 length equals 13 residues.

CDR3 protein: CASHPTGTSYNEQFF. DNA of the CDR3: TGCGCCAGCCACCCAACAGGGACCTCCTACAATGAGCAGTTCTTC. The rearrangement joins TRBV5-1 to TRBJ2-1, with a possible D match to TRBD1 (6 bases). Between the trimmed V and J ends, which lost 7 bases and 0 bases, there was a span of 14 bases. Germline V gene sequence: CDR1 SGHRS, CDR2 YFSETQ. The CDR3 loop spans 15 amino acids.

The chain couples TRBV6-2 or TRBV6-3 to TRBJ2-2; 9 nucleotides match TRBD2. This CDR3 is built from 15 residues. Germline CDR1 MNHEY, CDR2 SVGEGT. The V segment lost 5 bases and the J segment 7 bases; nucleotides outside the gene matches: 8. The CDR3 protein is CASSQYTSGYGELFF. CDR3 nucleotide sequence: TGTGCCAGCAGTCAATACACTAGCGGGTACGGGGAGCTGTTTTTT.

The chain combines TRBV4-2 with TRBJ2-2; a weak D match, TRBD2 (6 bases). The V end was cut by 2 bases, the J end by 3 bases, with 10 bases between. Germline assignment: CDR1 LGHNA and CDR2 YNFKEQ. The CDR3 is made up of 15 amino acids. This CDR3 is CASSQRDSYTGELFF. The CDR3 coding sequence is TGTGCCAGCAGCCAAAGGGACTCATACACCGGGGAGCTGTTTTTT.